The T cell receptor beta chain described here comes from a study of tumor-infiltrating lymphocytes in primary liver carcinoma. Across the study: Primary liver carcinomas in the patients were surgically resected.

Researchers drew blood RNA from unsorted whole blood and extracted germline DNA as well. Chronic HBV infection was present, with no prior treatment. Constant-region priming of roughly 0.45 ug total RNA yielded TCR beta cDNA. What produced the TCR beta libraries was three nested multiplex PCR rounds using slightly modified ARM-PCR. TCRdb fed the multiplex PCR reads into MiXCR, producing one record per CDR3 protein. The sample has some 190,000 distinct CDR3 sequences, 60% seen once. Study results and caveats: When set against blood, tumors had a significantly higher top-250-clone fraction (p = 0.039). Researchers found tumor-adjacent and tumor-blood pairs overlapped less than tumor region pairs.

Note on this clonotype: Its antigen is as yet unknown. A read error may explain this, as a much larger clone is one base away.

The receptor's source is a man aged 35 to 55 with primary liver carcinoma and hepatitis B virus infection. The sequencing input was peripheral blood.

CDR3: CANSLSHFTGELFF. CDR3 in DNA: TGTGCCAACAGCTTATCACACTTCACCGGGGAGCTGTTTTTT. This chain uses TRBV11-2 with TRBJ2-2; D not certain. Germline V gives CDR1 SGHAT, CDR2 FQNNGV. The CDR3 extends over 14 amino acids.